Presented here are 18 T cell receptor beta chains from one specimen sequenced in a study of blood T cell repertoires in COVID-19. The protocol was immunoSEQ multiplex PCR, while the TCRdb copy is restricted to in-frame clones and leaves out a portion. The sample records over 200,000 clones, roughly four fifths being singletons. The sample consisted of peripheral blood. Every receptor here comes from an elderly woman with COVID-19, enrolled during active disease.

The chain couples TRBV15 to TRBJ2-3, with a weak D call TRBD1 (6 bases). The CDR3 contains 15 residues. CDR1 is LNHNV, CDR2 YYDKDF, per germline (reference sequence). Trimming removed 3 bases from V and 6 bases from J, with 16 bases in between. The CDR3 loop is CATSRGDTGLDTQYF. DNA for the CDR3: TGTGCCACCAGCAGGGGTGATACAGGGCTGGATACGCAGTATTTT.

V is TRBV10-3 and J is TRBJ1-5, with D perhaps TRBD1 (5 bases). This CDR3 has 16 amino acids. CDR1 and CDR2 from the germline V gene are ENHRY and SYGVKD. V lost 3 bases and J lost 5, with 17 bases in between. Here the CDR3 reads CAISEVQGLGDQPQHF. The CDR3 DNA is TGTGCCATCAGTGAAGTGCAGGGCCTGGGTGATCAGCCCCAGCATTTT.

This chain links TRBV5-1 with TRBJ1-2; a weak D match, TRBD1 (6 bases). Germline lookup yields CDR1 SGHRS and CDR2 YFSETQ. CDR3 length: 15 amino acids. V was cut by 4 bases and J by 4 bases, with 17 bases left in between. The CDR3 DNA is TGCGCCAGCAGCCTGAACTCAGACAGGCCCTATGGCTACACCTTC. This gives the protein CASSLNSDRPYGYTF.

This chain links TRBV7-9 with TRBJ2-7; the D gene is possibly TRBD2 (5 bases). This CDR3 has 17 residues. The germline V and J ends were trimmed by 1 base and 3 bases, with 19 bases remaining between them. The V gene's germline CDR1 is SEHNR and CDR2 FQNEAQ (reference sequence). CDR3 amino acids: CASSLGAGPAPYYEQYF. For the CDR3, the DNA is TGTGCCAGCAGCTTAGGGGCGGGCCCCGCACCCTACTACGAGCAGTACTTC. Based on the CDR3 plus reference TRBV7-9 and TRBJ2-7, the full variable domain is DTGVSQNPRHKITKRGQNVTFRCDPISEHNRLYWYRQTLGQGPEFLTYFQNEAQLEKSRLLSDRFSAERPKGSFSTLEIQRTEQGDSAMYLCASSLGAGPAPYYEQYFGPGTRLTVT.

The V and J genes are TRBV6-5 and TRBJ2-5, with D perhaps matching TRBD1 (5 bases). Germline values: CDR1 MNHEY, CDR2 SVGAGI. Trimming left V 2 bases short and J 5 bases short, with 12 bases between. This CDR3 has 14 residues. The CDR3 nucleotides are TGTGCCAGCAGTTACAGGCAGGGCTGGGAGACCCAGTACTTC. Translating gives CASSYRQGWETQYF.

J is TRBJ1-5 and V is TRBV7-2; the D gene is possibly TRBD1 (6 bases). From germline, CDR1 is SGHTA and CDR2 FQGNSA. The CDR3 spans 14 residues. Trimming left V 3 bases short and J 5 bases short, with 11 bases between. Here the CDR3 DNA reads TGTGCCAGCAGCTTTGGGGGGGGCGATCAGCCCCAGCATTTT. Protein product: CASSFGGGDQPQHF.

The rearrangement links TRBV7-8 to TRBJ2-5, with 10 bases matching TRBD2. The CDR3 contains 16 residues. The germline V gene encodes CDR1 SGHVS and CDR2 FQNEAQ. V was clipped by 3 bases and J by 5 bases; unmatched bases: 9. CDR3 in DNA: TGTGCCAGCAGCTTGGGGGTAGCGGGAGGCTGGGAGACCCAGTACTTC. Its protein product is CASSLGVAGGWETQYF.

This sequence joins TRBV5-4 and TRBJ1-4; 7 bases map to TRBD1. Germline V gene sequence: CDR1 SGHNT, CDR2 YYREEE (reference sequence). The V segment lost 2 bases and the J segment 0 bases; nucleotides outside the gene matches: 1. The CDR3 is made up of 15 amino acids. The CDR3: CASSFGQATNEKLFF. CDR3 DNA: TGTGCCAGCAGCTTCGGACAGGCAACTAATGAAAAACTGTTTTTT. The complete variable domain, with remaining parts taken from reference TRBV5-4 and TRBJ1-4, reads ETGVTQSPTHLIKTRGQQVTLRCSSQSGHNTVSWYQQALGQGPQFIFQYYREEENGRGNFPPRFSGLQFPNYSSELNVNALELDDSALYLCASSFGQATNEKLFFGSGTQLSVL.

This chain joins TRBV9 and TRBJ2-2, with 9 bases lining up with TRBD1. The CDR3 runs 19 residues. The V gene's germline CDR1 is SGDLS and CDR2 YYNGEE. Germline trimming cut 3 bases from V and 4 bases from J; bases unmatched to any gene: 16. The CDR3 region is CASSEYPGTGTPGTGELFF. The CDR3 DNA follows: TGTGCCAGCAGCGAGTACCCCGGGACAGGGACACCGGGCACCGGGGAGCTGTTTTTT.

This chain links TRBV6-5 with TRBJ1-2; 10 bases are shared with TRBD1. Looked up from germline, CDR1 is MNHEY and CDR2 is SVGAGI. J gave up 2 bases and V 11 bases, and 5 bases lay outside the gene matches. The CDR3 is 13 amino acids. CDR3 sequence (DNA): TGTGCCGGGGGACAGGGGATAAACTATGGCTACACCTTC. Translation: CAGGQGINYGYTF.

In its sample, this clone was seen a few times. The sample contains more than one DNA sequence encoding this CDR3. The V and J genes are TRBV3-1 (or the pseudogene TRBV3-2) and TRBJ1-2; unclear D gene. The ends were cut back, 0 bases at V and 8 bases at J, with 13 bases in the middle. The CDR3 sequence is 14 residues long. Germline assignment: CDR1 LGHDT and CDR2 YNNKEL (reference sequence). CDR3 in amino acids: CASSQDWRGRGYTF. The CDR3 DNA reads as TGTGCCAGCAGCCAAGATTGGCGGGGTCGCGGCTACACCTTC.

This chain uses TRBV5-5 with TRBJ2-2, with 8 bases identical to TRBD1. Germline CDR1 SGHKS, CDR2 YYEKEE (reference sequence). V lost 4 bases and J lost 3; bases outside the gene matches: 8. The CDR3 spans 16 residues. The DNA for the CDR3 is TGTGCCAGCAGCACCCGGACAGGGCCGGACACCGGGGAGCTGTTTTTT. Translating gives CASSTRTGPDTGELFF.

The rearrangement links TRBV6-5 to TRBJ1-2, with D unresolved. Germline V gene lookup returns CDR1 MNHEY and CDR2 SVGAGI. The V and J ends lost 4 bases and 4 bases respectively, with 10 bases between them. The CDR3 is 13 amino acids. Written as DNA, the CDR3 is TGTGCCAGCAGTTCGGGGTTTACCTATGGCTACACCTTC. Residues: CASSSGFTYGYTF.

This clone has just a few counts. DNA of the CDR3: TGTGCCAGCAGAGATCTACGAAAGCAGTACTTC. Translation gives CASRDLRKQYF. V and J are TRBV27 and TRBJ2-7; the D is unclear. From germline, CDR1 is MNHEY and CDR2 SMNVEV (reference sequence). V was cut by 6 bases and J by 8 bases, with 11 bases left in between. The CDR3 consists of 11 residues.

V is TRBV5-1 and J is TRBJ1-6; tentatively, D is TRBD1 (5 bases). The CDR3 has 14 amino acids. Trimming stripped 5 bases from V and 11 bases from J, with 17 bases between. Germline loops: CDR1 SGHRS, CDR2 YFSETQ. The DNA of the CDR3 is TGCGCCAGCAGTCTGATCCTGACAGAACCACCCCTCCACTTT. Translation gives CASSLILTEPPLHF. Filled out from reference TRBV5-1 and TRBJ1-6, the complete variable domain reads KAGVTQTPRYLIKTRGQQVTLSCSPISGHRSVSWYQQTPGQGLQFLFEYFSETQRNKGNFPGRFSGRQFSNSRSEMNVSTLELGDSALYLCASSLILTEPPLHFGNGTRLTVT.

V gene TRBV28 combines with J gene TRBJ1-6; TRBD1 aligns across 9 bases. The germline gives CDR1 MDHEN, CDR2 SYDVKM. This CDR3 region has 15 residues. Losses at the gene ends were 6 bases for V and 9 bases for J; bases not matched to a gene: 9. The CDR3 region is CASRNRDRESSPLHF. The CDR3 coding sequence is TGTGCCAGCAGGAACCGGGACAGGGAAAGTTCACCCCTCCACTTT.

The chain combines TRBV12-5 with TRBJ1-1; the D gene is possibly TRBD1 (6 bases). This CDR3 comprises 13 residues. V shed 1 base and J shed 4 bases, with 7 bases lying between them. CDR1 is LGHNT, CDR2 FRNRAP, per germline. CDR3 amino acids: CASGLEQGTEAFF. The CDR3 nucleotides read TGTGCTAGTGGTTTGGAACAGGGCACTGAAGCTTTCTTT.

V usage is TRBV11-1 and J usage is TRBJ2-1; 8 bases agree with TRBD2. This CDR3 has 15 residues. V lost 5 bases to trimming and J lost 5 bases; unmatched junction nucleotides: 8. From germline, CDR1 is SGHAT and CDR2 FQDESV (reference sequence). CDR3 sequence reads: CASSLPGLGNNEQFF. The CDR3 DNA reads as TGTGCCAGCAGCCTCCCGGGACTAGGGAACAATGAGCAGTTCTTC.